A single sample gave rise to the 30 T cell receptor beta chains below, sequenced in a study of intratumoral heterogeneity in liver cancer. Each tumour sample represents a distinct, spatially separated region of the hepatocellular carcinoma nodule. TCRdb's copy holds only in-frame clones and misses some; the assay was immunoSEQ multiplex PCR. The sample holds around 2,900 clones, about two thirds seen once. The specimen was tumor tissue, collected before any cancer treatment. The receptors shown here come from a woman aged 70-85 years with hepatocellular carcinoma.

This rearrangement joins TRBV6-6 to TRBJ1-6; D not certain. The CDR3 is made up of 15 amino acids. Trimming removed 6 bases at V and 0 bases at J, with 9 bases between. Germline CDR1 reads MNHNY; CDR2 reads SVGAGI (reference sequence). The CDR3 region has the DNA TGTGCCAGCAGCCCCCTGAGCTCCTATAATTCACCCCTCCACTTT. It yields the protein CASSPLSSYNSPLHF.

This clone was seen only a few times. V is TRBV29-1 and J is TRBJ2-7; maybe TRBD2 (7 bases). The germline gives CDR1 SQVTM, CDR2 ANQGSEA. Trimming left V 1 base short and J 10 bases short, with 20 bases between. The CDR3 is 14 amino acids. The CDR3 sequence: CSVEVGVKGGPQYF. The CDR3 DNA reads TGCAGCGTTGAAGTAGGGGTAAAGGGGGGGCCACAGTACTTC.

Worth noting for this clone: Within the sample, other DNA sequences also encode this same CDR3. This sequence joins TRBV4-1 and TRBJ1-1; D call uncertain. Germline CDR1 is MGHRA and CDR2 is YSYEKL. The ends were cut back, 0 bases at V and 2 bases at J, with 7 bases in the middle. The CDR3 sequence is 14 residues long. In nucleotides, the CDR3 is TGCGCCAGCAGCCAAGATGCAGGAAACACTGAAGCTTTCTTT. Translated: CASSQDAGNTEAFF.

This clone qualifies as medium-sized. This chain connects TRBV27 to TRBJ2-1; 7 bases align to TRBD2. The J segment lost 7 bases and the V segment lost 0 bases, leaving 6 bases of the junction unmatched. The CDR3 consists of 15 residues. CDR1 and CDR2 (germline): MNHEY, SMNVEV (reference sequence). This chain's CDR3 is CASSLSRGLLNEQFF. The DNA of the CDR3 is TGTGCCAGCAGTTTATCGAGGGGACTATTAAATGAGCAGTTCTTC.

The rearrangement links TRBV6-1 to TRBJ1-5, with unresolved D. The CDR3 has 14 amino acids. The germline CDR1 and CDR2 sequences are MNHNS and SASEGT. Trimming left V 0 bases short and J 4 bases short, with 7 bases between. The CDR3 bases are TGTGCCAGCAGTGAAGCGAGCCAAAATCAGCCCCAGCATTTT. Protein: CASSEASQNQPQHF.

This rearrangement joins TRBV7-8 to TRBJ2-3, with 9 nucleotides matching TRBD2. Germline V gene lookup returns CDR1 SGHVS and CDR2 FQNEAQ. CDR3 length: 15 residues. V was pared by 5 bases and J by 2 bases, with 5 bases of the junction left unmatched. The CDR3 protein is CASSPTSGFTDTQYF. CDR3 DNA sequence: TGTGCCAGCAGCCCGACTAGCGGATTCACAGATACGCAGTATTTT.

The CDR3 loop is CASRETGTSGRNEQYF. The CDR3 DNA is TGTGCCAGCAGGGAAACCGGGACTAGCGGGAGAAACGAGCAGTACTTC. J is TRBJ2-7 and V is TRBV27; 14 bases line up with TRBD2. Germline CDR1 is MNHEY and CDR2 is SMNVEV (reference sequence). Losses at the gene ends were 6 bases for V and 5 bases for J; bases not matched to a gene: 9. This CDR3 has 16 residues.

The CDR3 loop is CASSLSPRQRLKPNGYTF. CDR3 in DNA: TGTGCCAGCAGTTTATCCCCCAGGCAGCGCCTTAAACCGAATGGCTACACCTTC. The rearrangement joins TRBV28 to TRBJ1-2; no reliable D call. V lost 1 base and J lost 6, with 24 bases in between. The CDR3 has 18 amino acids. Germline V gives CDR1 MDHEN, CDR2 SYDVKM.

The chain carries TRBV15 and TRBJ2-4, with D perhaps matching TRBD2 (5 bases). CDR3 length: 14 amino acids. CDR1 is LNHNV, CDR2 YYDKDF, per germline (reference sequence). V dropped 5 bases and J dropped 3 bases, with 11 bases sitting between them. The CDR3 DNA follows: TGTGCCACCAGCCGGGATCGCGGCAAAAACATTCAGTACTTC. Amino acid sequence: CATSRDRGKNIQYF.

Only one count was recorded for this clone. The chain carries TRBV6-5 and TRBJ2-4; D might be TRBD2 (6 bases). This CDR3 comprises 15 residues. Trimming stripped 5 bases from V and 0 bases from J, with 11 bases between. Germline loops: CDR1 MNHEY, CDR2 SVGAGI. This CDR3 is CASSPPGLAKNIQYF. CDR3 DNA: TGTGCCAGCAGTCCACCGGGACTAGCCAAAAACATTCAGTACTTC.

This clone has more than one count but fewer than ten. The chain joins TRBV12-3 or TRBV12-4 to TRBJ2-2; D possibly corresponds to TRBD1 (5 bases). The CDR3 runs to 13 residues. V lost 5 bases to trimming and J lost 4 bases, with 8 bases between them. This chain's CDR3 is CASSRQSTGELFF. CDR3 nucleotides: TGTGCCAGCAGTAGACAGAGCACCGGGGAGCTGTTTTTT.

The CDR3, as DNA: TGTGCCAGCAGTGATTCCCTTCCCAATCAGCCCCAGCATTTT. Its protein product is CASSDSLPNQPQHF. The chain is built from TRBV2 and TRBJ1-5; no definite D call. The CDR3 covers 14 residues. Germline lookup yields CDR1 SNHLY and CDR2 FYNNEI. Trimming took off 3 bases at V and 3 bases at J, with 9 bases between the two ends.

V usage is TRBV7-8 and J usage is TRBJ1-1, with TRBD1 identical over 8 bases. The CDR3 is 17 amino acids. With V trimmed by 1 base and J by 3 bases, 10 bases remained unmatched. Germline CDR1 and CDR2: SGHVS and FQNEAQ. In DNA, the CDR3 is TGTGCCAGCAGCTTAGGTTACAGGGGGGGGAGGTACACTGAAGCTTTCTTT. Translating gives CASSLGYRGGRYTEAFF. Looking up the rest from reference TRBV7-8 and TRBJ1-1 gives the full variable domain: GAGVSQSPRYKVAKRGQDVALRCDPISGHVSLFWYQQALGQGPEFLTYFQNEAQLDKSGLPSDRFFAERPEGSVSTLKIQRTQQEDSAVYLCASSLGYRGGRYTEAFFGQGTRLTVV.

The chain recombines TRBV3-1 (or the pseudogene TRBV3-2) with TRBJ2-5; 12 nucleotides agree with TRBD2. V lost 5 bases, J lost 5 bases, and 15 bases stayed unmatched. The CDR3 consists of 18 residues. CDR1 LGHDT and CDR2 YNNKEL come from the germline V gene (reference sequence). CDR3: CASSSRGASGRAKETQYF. The CDR3 DNA sequence: TGTGCCAGCAGCTCTCGAGGGGCTAGCGGGAGGGCCAAGGAGACCCAGTACTTC.

In this sample, this clone is large. The rearrangement uses TRBV7-9 and TRBJ2-1; no firm D call. This CDR3 contains 15 residues. V was clipped by 1 base and J by 0 bases, with 7 bases between them. The germline CDR1 and CDR2 sequences are SEHNR and FQNEAQ (reference sequence). CDR3 sequence: CASSLVPSSYNEQFF. The CDR3 nucleotides are TGTGCCAGCAGCTTAGTTCCGAGCTCCTACAATGAGCAGTTCTTC.

This clone was seen more than once but under ten times. The chain has TRBV5-1 and TRBJ1-1; tentative D call: TRBD1 (5 bases). V lost 1 base to trimming and J lost 2 bases, with 12 bases between them. Germline V gene sequence: CDR1 SGHRS, CDR2 YFSETQ. The CDR3 has 15 amino acids. This CDR3 is CASSLIGRENTEAFF. The DNA of the CDR3 is TGCGCCAGCAGCTTGATCGGCAGGGAAAACACTGAAGCTTTCTTT.

The rearrangement links TRBV3-1 (or the pseudogene TRBV3-2) to TRBJ2-7; 10 bases fit TRBD2. The germline gives CDR1 LGHDT, CDR2 YNNKEL (reference sequence). The CDR3 length is 15 residues. Unmatched junction bases numbered 2, after V lost 0 bases and J lost 3 bases. CDR3 sequence reads: CASSQDPSGGYEQYF. CDR3 nucleotide sequence: TGTGCCAGCAGCCAAGACCCTAGCGGGGGCTACGAGCAGTACTTC.

A word on this clone: The sample contains more than one DNA sequence encoding this CDR3. The chain links TRBV28 to TRBJ2-7, with TRBD2 matching over 8 bases. J lost 2 bases, V lost 5 bases, and 8 bases had no gene match. This CDR3 is 15 amino acids long. The germline CDR1 and CDR2 sequences are MDHEN and SYDVKM. Here the CDR3 reads CASSPQRGRPYEQYF. The CDR3 DNA follows: TGTGCCAGCAGTCCCCAGCGGGGGAGGCCCTACGAGCAGTACTTC.

This chain's CDR3 is CASSGRDFYEQFF. The CDR3 DNA is TGTGCCAGTAGCGGGAGGGACTTTTATGAGCAGTTCTTC. The rearrangement joins TRBV19 to TRBJ2-1; 8 bases match TRBD2. The germline CDR1 and CDR2 sequences are LNHDA and SQIVND (reference sequence). The CDR3 is made up of 13 amino acids. The junction had 6 bases not matched to a gene; V was cut back by 6 bases and J by 8 bases.

The V and J genes are TRBV19 and TRBJ2-3; TRBD2 aligns across 8 bases. The V and J ends lost 3 bases and 2 bases, in that order; junction bases with no gene match: 7. The CDR3 has 16 amino acids. CDR1 is LNHDA and CDR2 is SQIVND in the germline V gene (reference sequence). In DNA, the CDR3 is TGTGCCAGTAGTATCGGGGGAGCGGGAGTCACAGATACGCAGTATTTT. It yields the protein CASSIGGAGVTDTQYF.

The V and J genes are TRBV29-1 and TRBJ2-3; TRBD1 matches at 11 bases. The CDR3 is 15 amino acids. With 0 bases clipped from V and 3 bases from J, the junction kept 2 bases outside the gene matches. Germline-derived CDR1 and CDR2 are SQVTM and ANQGSEA. CDR3 residues: CSVEDRDRGTDTQYF. DNA for the CDR3: TGCAGCGTTGAAGACCGGGACAGGGGGACAGATACGCAGTATTTT.

V usage is TRBV5-6 and J usage is TRBJ2-3; 7 positions agree with TRBD1. Germline loops: CDR1 SGHDT, CDR2 YYEEEE. The CDR3 covers 16 residues. V lost 4 bases, J lost 0 bases, and 8 bases stayed unmatched. The CDR3 DNA is TGTGCCAGCAGCCTTTACAGGGGCCCTAGCACAGATACGCAGTATTTT. This translates into CASSLYRGPSTDTQYF.

V gene TRBV9 combines with J gene TRBJ2-6; D might be TRBD1 (6 bases). Germline V gene lookup returns CDR1 SGDLS and CDR2 YYNGEE. V shed 0 bases and J shed 0 bases, with 10 bases lying between them. The CDR3 has 17 residues. The CDR3 loop is CASSVDREGSGANVLTF. The CDR3 DNA sequence: TGTGCCAGCAGCGTAGACAGGGAAGGCTCTGGGGCCAACGTCCTGACTTTC.

V and J are TRBV6-6 and TRBJ2-7; D call uncertain. Per germline, CDR1 MNHNY and CDR2 SVGAGI (reference sequence). CDR3 length: 13 amino acids. The V and J ends lost 4 bases and 2 bases respectively, with 9 bases between them. This CDR3 is CASSSHLTYEQYF. The CDR3 DNA sequence: TGTGCCAGCAGTTCTCACCTAACCTACGAGCAGTACTTC.

In this sample, this clone turned up once. The chain has TRBV7-4 and TRBJ1-4; 7 bases line up with TRBD1. CDR1 and CDR2 (germline): SGHVT, SQSDAQ. Unmatched junction bases numbered 7, after V lost 4 bases and J lost 8 bases. This CDR3 contains 14 residues. CDR3 amino acids: CASSSDRVREKLFF. For the CDR3, the DNA is TGTGCCAGCAGCTCTGACAGGGTGCGGGAAAAACTGTTTTTT.

This clone has more than one count but fewer than ten. The junction departs from the called germline gene at one end, perhaps through a read error. The rearrangement uses TRBV7-7 and TRBJ2-5; 11 nucleotides agree with TRBD2. CDR1 is SSHAT, CDR2 FNYEAQ, per germline (reference sequence). The CDR3 is 17 amino acids. The CDR3 loop is CASSLGVSGRAAETQYF. The DNA of the CDR3 is TGTGCTAGCAGCTTAGGAGTTAGCGGGAGGGCCGCGGAGACCCAGTACTTC.

The chain combines TRBV11-1 with TRBJ2-1, with 11 bases matching TRBD2. Per germline, CDR1 SGHAT and CDR2 FQDESV (reference sequence). Losses at the gene ends were 4 bases for V and 7 bases for J; bases not matched to a gene: 9. The CDR3 contains 16 residues. The CDR3 sequence is CASSSGVGTSGNEQFF. The CDR3 nucleotides read TGTGCCAGCAGCTCAGGGGTCGGGACTAGCGGTAATGAGCAGTTCTTC.

The V gene is TRBV28, the J gene TRBJ2-7; 13 positions agree with TRBD2. The CDR3 is made up of 16 amino acids. Germline assignment: CDR1 MDHEN and CDR2 SYDVKM. The ends lost 2 bases at V and 2 bases at J; junction bases unmatched: 3. The CDR3: CASSLVGLAGAYEQYF. The CDR3 bases are TGTGCCAGCAGTTTAGTCGGACTAGCGGGGGCCTACGAGCAGTACTTC.

The DNA of the CDR3 is TGCGCCAGCAGCTCCGGACTAGCGGGTCCCTACAATGAGCAGTTCTTC. This encodes CASSSGLAGPYNEQFF. The V gene is TRBV5-1, the J gene TRBJ2-1, with 11 bases that match TRBD2. The CDR3 loop spans 16 amino acids. V shed 3 bases, J shed 2 bases, and the junction held 4 bases outside the gene matches. Germline V gene sequence: CDR1 SGHRS, CDR2 YFSETQ.

The sample holds a few counts of this clone. The chain is built from TRBV29-1 and TRBJ2-7; 9 bases align to TRBD1. The CDR3 is 13 residues long. CDR1 and CDR2 (germline): SQVTM, ANQGSEA. With 4 bases clipped from V and 0 bases from J, the junction kept 1 base outside the gene matches. The CDR3 reads CSVVQGASYEQYF. In nucleotides, the CDR3 is TGCAGCGTTGTACAGGGGGCCTCCTACGAGCAGTACTTC.